This entry is about one T cell receptor beta chain. Its matching antigen is unknown. The data derive from a study of blood T cells in healthy people across ages. Study results and limitations: Changes seen in expanded clonotypes were possibly confounded by donor CMV status left unknown. Using unsorted PBMCs precluded a conclusive naive versus antigen-experienced comparison. Greater diversity and more naive CD4+ cells were seen in long-lived donors than in aged donors.

The amount of total RNA extracted per sample was at least 5.5 micrograms. A second PCR of 7 to 11 cycles used a sample-barcoded 5' primer and a J-beta primer mix. TCRdb re-called the 5' RACE reads through MiXCR, storing one row per CDR3 protein. This sample has under 2 million distinct CDR3 sequences, with about 35% found just once. The V gene's germline CDR1 is DFQATT and CDR2 SNEGSKA (reference sequence). V lost 0 bases, J lost 2 bases, and 10 bases lay in between. The CDR3 has 14 residues. This clonotype originated in a woman aged 25-40 years in good health. The gene calls are TRBV20-1 and TRBJ1-1, with D uncertain. The sample comprised blood. The CDR3 is CSARELNSNTEAFF. For the CDR3, the DNA is TGCAGTGCTAGAGAACTGAACTCAAACACTGAAGCTTTCTTT.